Listed below are T cell receptor beta chains from one sample, sequenced in a study of coeliac disease. Sequencing used immunoSEQ multiplex PCR; TCRdb keeps in-frame clones, though not all of them. The table shows 3,500 to 4,500 clones, with 62% occurring only once. The sequencing sample was made of intraepithelial lymphocytes from the gut. The receptor source for this set is a woman aged 18-29 years with active celiac disease. CDR3s include the opening cysteine and the closing phenylalanine or tryptophan. Each record gives: V gene, CDR3 protein.

TRBV7-9 | CATAGQGVRGELFF
TRBV6-5 | CASSLDRGLDEQYF
TRBV7-8 | CASSSLAGGYNEQFF
TRBV28 | CASSTSGTGAWVLNF
TRBV5-6 | CASSLRQGGQPQHF
TRBV4-1 | CASSQLEGGGYNEQFF
TRBV5-4 | CASRGGISYNEQFF
TRBV4-1 | CASSHFRGYTGELFF
TRBV5-4 | CASSLGQRGADSYEQYF
TRBV2 | CASSVRDGDTEAFF
TRBV27 | CASSFGPWAPQHF
TRBV5-4 | CASSPQGLDGYTF
TRBV28 | CASSFRGTEGNYGYTF
TRBV7-8 | CASSLRSGINYGYTF
TRBV6-6 | CASREIDWSYEQYF
TRBV18 | CASSLRTEGSETQYF
TRBV2 | CASSGPGGRPWEEKLFF
TRBV9 | CASSPNPTYEQYF
TRBV5-4 | CASVNVLPGKTYGYTF
TRBV6-1 | CASTFRGGSGGYTF
TRBV14 | CASSQVFWGSTDTQYF
TRBV11-2 | CASSDHWLAVVGGEQFF
TRBV4-1 | CASSRLQRLTYNEQFF
TRBV2 | CASSAGGRSAAFF
TRBV7-9 | CASSPQGAYGYTF
TRBV7-2 | CASSLDWPYGEQYF
TRBV5-1 | CASSLWSGRTEAFF
TRBV5-1 | CASSFNRGYEQYF
TRBV4-2 | CASSQDPWAGFRQPQHF
TRBV7-9 | CASRPMGLANNEQFF
TRBV20-1 | CSAIGQDF
TRBV4-1 | CASSHPYRGDTQYF
TRBV11-2 | CASSLRVERARGNEQFF
TRBV18 | CASSPPRNGEFQETQYF
TRBV7-8 | CASSSEEAGQNIQYF
TRBV4-1 | CATTDRGDIQYF
TRBV20-1 | CSAWTSYEQYF
TRBV28 | CASSSDRAPFPDQYF
TRBV7-8 | CASSFGTGRHSYNSPLHF
TRBV2 | CASSEVRWYPTTTF
TRBV30 | CAWSVLAGGPREQYF
TRBV5-1 | CASSWGQLDTEAFF
TRBV19 | CASSAGGRYNEQFF
TRBV28 | CASSLGAGSYTGELFF
TRBV19 | CASSGSGQYRETQYF
TRBV7-3 | CASSLQGNTEAFF
TRBV4-1 | CASSEGRTSYEQYF
TRBV4-2 | CASSFIQGAGVDTEAFF
TRBV13 | CASSSGLADDEQFF
TRBV27 | CASSFFRGGEAFF
TRBV5-4 | CASSAGGVTREKLFF
TRBV7-9 | CASSPRTSGEQETQYF
TRBV10-1 | CASSDQAGNSYNEQFF
TRBV6-5 | CASSWDSNYGYTF
TRBV7-9 | CASRGQGPLPYEQYF
TRBV15 | CATSRGTGQGNNEQFF
TRBV11-2 | CASSGGIGEGYEQYF
TRBV11-2 | CASSLGDTLTEAFF
TRBV6-1 | CASSVGTVTEAFF